Listed below are T cell receptor beta chains from one sample, sequenced in a study of vaccination effects on CD4 cells after COVID-19. These receptors' targets are unknown. Method: immunoSEQ multiplex PCR; TCRdb's copy keeps in-frame clones and lacks some. The sample consists of tens of thousands of clones, approximately 70% of them appearing once. This sample comprised CD4+ T cells from PBMCs cultured with HCoV-OC43 spike peptides, obtained before COVID-19 vaccination. The receptors were gathered from a human donor who received a COVID-19 vaccine. CDR3s include the opening cysteine and the closing phenylalanine or tryptophan. The order of the fields is D gene, clone size, J gene, V gene, CDR3 DNA, CDR3 protein. D genes are given only for firm matches. Some rows mark clone size as missing; the rest say once, few, many or name a class of expanded clone.

D: TRBD1; size: .; J: TRBJ1-6; V: TRBV7-9; DNA: TGTGCCAGCAGCTCCTGGACAGGGGGCTCCTATAATTCACCCCTCCACTTT; CDR3: CASSSWTGGSYNSPLHF
D: .; size: .; J: TRBJ2-3; V: TRBV11-1; DNA: TGTGCCAGCAGCTTTTCAACCCCCACAGATACGCAGTATTTT; CDR3: CASSFSTPTDTQYF
D: .; size: .; J: TRBJ2-1; V: TRBV7-9; DNA: TGTGCCAGCAGCCCCGCCCGCGGTTACAATGAGCAGTTCTTC; CDR3: CASSPARGYNEQFF
D: TRBD2; size: .; J: TRBJ2-3; V: TRBV24-1; DNA: TGTGCCACCAGTGATGCGGGGGGGGCCCGGGATACGCAGTATTTT; CDR3: CATSDAGGARDTQYF
D: .; size: .; J: TRBJ1-3; V: TRBV28; DNA: TGTGCCAGCAGGCAGGGTTTTGGAAACACCATATATTTT; CDR3: CASRQGFGNTIYF
D: .; size: .; J: TRBJ2-3; V: TRBV4-3; DNA: TGCGCCAGCAGCCAAACAGGGATCACAGATACGCAGTATTTT; CDR3: CASSQTGITDTQYF
D: .; size: .; J: TRBJ2-3; V: TRBV5-8; DNA: TGTGCCAGCCCTGGGTGGGGCGGGGTACGCACAGATACGCAGTATTTT; CDR3: CASPGWGGVRTDTQYF
D: .; size: .; J: TRBJ1-5; V: TRBV30; DNA: TGTGCCTGGAGCGTTGGTGTCGGCAATCAGCCCCAGCATTTT; CDR3: CAWSVGVGNQPQHF
D: .; size: .; J: TRBJ2-3; V: TRBV5-1; DNA: TGCGCCAGCAGCGGGGCGGGGGCAAGCACAGATACGCAGTATTTT; CDR3: CASSGAGASTDTQYF
D: .; size: .; J: TRBJ1-1; V: TRBV7-9; DNA: TGTGCCAGCAGCTCCGGTGTTTTCCAGGGGCAGAACACTGAAGCTTTCTTT; CDR3: CASSSGVFQGQNTEAFF
D: .; size: few; J: TRBJ1-6; V: TRBV19; DNA: TGTGCCAGTAGTATGGACCCCCTCCCGGGATCACCCCTCCACTTT; CDR3: CASSMDPLPGSPLHF
D: .; size: .; J: TRBJ2-1; V: TRBV2; DNA: TGTGCCAGCAGTGCTAACAATGAGCAGTTCTTC; CDR3: CASSANNEQFF
D: .; size: .; J: TRBJ2-5; V: TRBV7-2; DNA: TGTGCCAGCAGCTCCCGTGGTAGCGGAGGAGAGACCCAGTACTTC; CDR3: CASSSRGSGGETQYF
D: TRBD1; size: .; J: TRBJ1-3; V: TRBV13; DNA: TGTGCCAGCAGCCCTAGGACAGGGAACTCTGGAAACACCATATATTTT; CDR3: CASSPRTGNSGNTIYF
D: .; size: .; J: TRBJ1-2; V: TRBV4-1; DNA: TGCGCCAGCAGCCAAGATTCCGACCTTAACTATGGCTACACCTTC; CDR3: CASSQDSDLNYGYTF
D: TRBD2; size: .; J: TRBJ2-1; V: TRBV30; DNA: TGTGCCTGGAGTAGGGGACTAGCGGAGACCAATGAGCAGTTCTTC; CDR3: CAWSRGLAETNEQFF
D: TRBD1; size: .; J: TRBJ1-5; V: TRBV7-9; DNA: TGTGCCAGCAGCTCTGGGACAGGGAGGCCCAATCAGCCCCAGCATTTT; CDR3: CASSSGTGRPNQPQHF
D: .; size: .; J: TRBJ2-2; V: TRBV9; DNA: TGTGCCAGCAGCTCACAGAACACCGGGGAGCTGTTTTTT; CDR3: CASSSQNTGELFF
D: .; size: .; J: TRBJ1-6; V: TRBV5-4; DNA: TGTGCCAGCAGCTTGAGGGGGGCTCGGTCACCCCTCCACTTT; CDR3: CASSLRGARSPLHF
D: TRBD2; size: .; J: TRBJ2-2; V: TRBV6-5; DNA: TGTGCCAGCGTGTGGCGGGGGGGCGGCACCGGGGAGCTGTTTTTT; CDR3: CASVWRGGGTGELFF
D: .; size: .; J: TRBJ1-6; V: TRBV6-7; DNA: TGTGCCAGCAGCCCGGGCCCGGGGGAAAATTCACCCCTCCACTTT; CDR3: CASSPGPGENSPLHF
D: TRBD2; size: .; J: TRBJ2-1; V: TRBV28; DNA: TGTGCCAGCAGTGCCGGGACTAGCTTTCGGGGCTACAATGAGCAGTTCTTC; CDR3: CASSAGTSFRGYNEQFF
D: .; size: .; J: TRBJ2-1; V: TRBV11-2; DNA: TGTGCCAGCAGAACTACTAGCCACAATGAGCAGTTCTTC; CDR3: CASRTTSHNEQFF